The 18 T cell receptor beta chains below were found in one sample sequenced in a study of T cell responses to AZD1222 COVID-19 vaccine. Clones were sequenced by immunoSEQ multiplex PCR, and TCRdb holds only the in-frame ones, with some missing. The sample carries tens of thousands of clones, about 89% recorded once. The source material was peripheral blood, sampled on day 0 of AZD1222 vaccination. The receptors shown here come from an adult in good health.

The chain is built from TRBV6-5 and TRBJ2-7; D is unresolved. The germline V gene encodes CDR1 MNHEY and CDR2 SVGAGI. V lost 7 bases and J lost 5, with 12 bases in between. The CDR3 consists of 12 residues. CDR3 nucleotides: TGTGCCAGCACCGAAAGGGTGAACGAGCAGTACTTC. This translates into CASTERVNEQYF.

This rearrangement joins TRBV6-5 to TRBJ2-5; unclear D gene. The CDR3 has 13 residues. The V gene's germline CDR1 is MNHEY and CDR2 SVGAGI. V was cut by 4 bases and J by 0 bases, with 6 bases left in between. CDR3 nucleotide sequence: TGTGCCAGCAGTTGGGCTCACCAAGAGACCCAGTACTTC. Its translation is CASSWAHQETQYF.

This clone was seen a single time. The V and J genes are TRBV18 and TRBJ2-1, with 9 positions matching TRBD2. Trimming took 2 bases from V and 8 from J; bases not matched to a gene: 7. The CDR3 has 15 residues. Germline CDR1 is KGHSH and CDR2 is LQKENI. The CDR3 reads CASSPTSGWGHEQFF. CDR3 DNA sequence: TGTGCCAGCTCACCAACTAGCGGGTGGGGGCATGAGCAGTTCTTC.

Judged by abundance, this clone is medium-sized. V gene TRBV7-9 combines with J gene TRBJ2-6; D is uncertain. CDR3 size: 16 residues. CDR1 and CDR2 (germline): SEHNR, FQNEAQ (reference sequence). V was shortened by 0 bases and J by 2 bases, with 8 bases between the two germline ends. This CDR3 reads CASSLAKGAGANVLTF. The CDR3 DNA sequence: TGTGCCAGCAGCTTAGCGAAGGGTGCTGGGGCCAACGTCCTGACTTTC.

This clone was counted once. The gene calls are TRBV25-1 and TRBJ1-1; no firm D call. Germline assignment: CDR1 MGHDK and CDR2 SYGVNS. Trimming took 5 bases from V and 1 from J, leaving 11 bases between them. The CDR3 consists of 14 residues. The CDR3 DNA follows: TGTGCCAGCAGTACCCAGCAAGGGAACACTGAAGCTTTCTTT. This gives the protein CASSTQQGNTEAFF.

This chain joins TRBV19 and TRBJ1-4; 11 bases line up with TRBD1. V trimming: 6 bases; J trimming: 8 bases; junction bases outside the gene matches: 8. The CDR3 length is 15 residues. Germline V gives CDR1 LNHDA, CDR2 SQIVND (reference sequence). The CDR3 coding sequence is TGTGCCAGTAGCGACGGACAGGGGGCGAGAGAAAAACTGTTTTTT. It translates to CASSDGQGAREKLFF.

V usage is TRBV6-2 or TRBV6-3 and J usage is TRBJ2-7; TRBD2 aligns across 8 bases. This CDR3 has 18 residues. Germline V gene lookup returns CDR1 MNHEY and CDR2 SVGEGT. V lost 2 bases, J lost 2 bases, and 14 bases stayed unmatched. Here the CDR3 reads CASSYPPGRGHEPYEQYF. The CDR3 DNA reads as TGTGCCAGCAGTTACCCACCCGGGAGGGGCCATGAACCCTACGAGCAGTACTTC.

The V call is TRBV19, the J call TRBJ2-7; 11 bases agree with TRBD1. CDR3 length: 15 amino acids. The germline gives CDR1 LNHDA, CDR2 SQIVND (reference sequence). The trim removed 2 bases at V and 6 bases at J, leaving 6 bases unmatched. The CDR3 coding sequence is TGTGCCAGTAGTATACCGGGACAGGGGGTGGTCGAGCAGTACTTC. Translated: CASSIPGQGVVEQYF.

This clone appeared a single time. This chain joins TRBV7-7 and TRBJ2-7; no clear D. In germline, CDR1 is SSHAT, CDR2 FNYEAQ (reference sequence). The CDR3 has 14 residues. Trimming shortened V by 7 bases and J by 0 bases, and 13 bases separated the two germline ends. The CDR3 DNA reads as TGTGCCAGCACCCCAGTTGAATACTCCTACGAGCAGTACTTC. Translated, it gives CASTPVEYSYEQYF.

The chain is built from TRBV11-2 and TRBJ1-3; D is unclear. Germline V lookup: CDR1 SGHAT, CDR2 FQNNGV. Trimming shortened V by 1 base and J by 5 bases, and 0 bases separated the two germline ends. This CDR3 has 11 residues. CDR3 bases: TGTGCCAGCAGCTTAGGAAACACCATATATTTT. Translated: CASSLGNTIYF.

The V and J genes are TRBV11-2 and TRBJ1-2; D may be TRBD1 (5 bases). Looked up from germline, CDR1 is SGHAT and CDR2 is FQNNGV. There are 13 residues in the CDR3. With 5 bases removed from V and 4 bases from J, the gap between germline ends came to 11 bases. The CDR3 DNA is TGTGCCAGCAGCGAGGGACTCCTCTATGGCTACACCTTC. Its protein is CASSEGLLYGYTF.

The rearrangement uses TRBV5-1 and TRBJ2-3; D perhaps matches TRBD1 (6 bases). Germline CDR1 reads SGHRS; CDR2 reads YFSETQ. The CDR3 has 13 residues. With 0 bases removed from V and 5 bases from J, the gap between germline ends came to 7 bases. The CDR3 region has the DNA TGCGCCAGCAGCTTGGACAGGGTAGATACGCAGTATTTT. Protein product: CASSLDRVDTQYF. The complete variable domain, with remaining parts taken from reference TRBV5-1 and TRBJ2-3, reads KAGVTQTPRYLIKTRGQQVTLSCSPISGHRSVSWYQQTPGQGLQFLFEYFSETQRNKGNFPGRFSGRQFSNSRSEMNVSTLELGDSALYLCASSLDRVDTQYFGPGTRLTVL.

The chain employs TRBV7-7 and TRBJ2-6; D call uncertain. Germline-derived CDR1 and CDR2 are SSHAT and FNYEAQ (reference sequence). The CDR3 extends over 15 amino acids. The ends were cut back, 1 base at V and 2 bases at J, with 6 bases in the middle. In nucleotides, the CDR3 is TGTGCCAGCAGCTTAGGGGCAACTGGGGCCAACGTCCTGACTTTC. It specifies CASSLGATGANVLTF.

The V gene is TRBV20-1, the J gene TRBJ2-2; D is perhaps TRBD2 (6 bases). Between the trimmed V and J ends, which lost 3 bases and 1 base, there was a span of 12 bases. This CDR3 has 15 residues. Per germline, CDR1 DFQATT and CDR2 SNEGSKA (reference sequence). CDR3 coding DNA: TGCAGTGCTAGTAGTCTAGCGAAGAACACCGGGGAGCTGTTTTTT. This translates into CSASSLAKNTGELFF.

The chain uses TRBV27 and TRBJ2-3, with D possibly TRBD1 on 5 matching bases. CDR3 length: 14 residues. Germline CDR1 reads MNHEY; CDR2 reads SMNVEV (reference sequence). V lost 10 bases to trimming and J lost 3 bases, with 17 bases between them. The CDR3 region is CANLTGPGTDTQYF. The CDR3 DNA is TGTGCCAACCTGACCGGGCCAGGGACAGATACGCAGTATTTT.

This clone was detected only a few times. CDR3 amino acids: CASSLDRARSEQFF. CDR3 bases: TGTGCCAGCAGCTTGGATAGGGCTAGAAGTGAGCAGTTCTTC. The rearrangement joins TRBV5-4 to TRBJ2-1; D uncertain. From germline, CDR1 is SGHNT and CDR2 YYREEE (reference sequence). The CDR3 is 14 residues long. V lost 0 bases to trimming and J lost 9 bases, with 13 bases between them.

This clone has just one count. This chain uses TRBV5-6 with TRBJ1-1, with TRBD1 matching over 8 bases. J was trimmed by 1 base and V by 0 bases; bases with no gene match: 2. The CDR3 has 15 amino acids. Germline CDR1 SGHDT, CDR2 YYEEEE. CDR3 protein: CASSLAGGENTEAFF. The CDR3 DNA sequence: TGTGCCAGCAGCTTGGCAGGGGGCGAGAACACTGAAGCTTTCTTT.

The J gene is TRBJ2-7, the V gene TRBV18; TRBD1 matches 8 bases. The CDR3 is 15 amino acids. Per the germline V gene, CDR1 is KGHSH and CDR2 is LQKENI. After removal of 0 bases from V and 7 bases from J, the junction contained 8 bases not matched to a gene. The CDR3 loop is CASSPPNRGSVEQYF. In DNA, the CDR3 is TGTGCCAGCTCACCACCAAACAGGGGGTCGGTGGAGCAGTACTTC.